This T cell receptor (beta chain) derives from a study of spatial heterogeneity in lung cancer. Across the whole study: Beta-chain sequences consistently outnumbered alpha-chain sequences in detection. Whole-study findings and limits: Tumor mutation count correlated with how many alpha and beta TCRs expanded intratumorally.

As for time point: sample taken at primary tumor resection. Extraction of whole RNA from tumor, nontumor lung or frozen PBMC preceded unsorted sequencing. MiXCR was run by TCRdb on the 5' RACE reads, yielding one entry per CDR3 protein. The sample includes 2,000 to 3,000 distinct CDR3 sequences, 15% of them seen just once. By sample share, this clonotype is medium-sized (0.01 to 0.1%). The antigen remains unidentified. The germline CDR1 and CDR2 sequences are GTSNPN and SVGIG (reference sequence). The germline V and J ends were trimmed by 0 bases and 0 bases, with 12 bases remaining between them. There are 17 residues in the CDR3.

This receptor was identified in a female donor with early-stage non-small cell lung cancer. This specimen consisted of lung tumor tissue, obtained at surgery. The chain carries TRBV30 and TRBJ1-6; D call uncertain. This chain's CDR3 is CAWSVLQESSYNSPLHF. CDR3 DNA: TGTGCCTGGAGTGTCCTGCAGGAAAGCTCCTATAATTCACCCCTCCACTTT. The entire variable domain, with the rest obtained from reference TRBV30 and TRBJ1-6, is as follows: SQTIHQWPATLVQPVGSPLSLECTVEGTSNPNLYWYRQAAGRGLQLLFYSVGIGQISSEVPQNLSASRPQDRQFILSSKKLLLSDSGFYLCAWSVLQESSYNSPLHFGNGTRLTVT.